This record covers a single T cell receptor (beta chain). Its antigen is undetermined. Primers: 60 Vbeta forward and 13 Jbeta reverse. Sequencing used immunoSEQ multiplex PCR; TCRdb keeps in-frame clones, though not all of them. This sample carries 100,000 to 150,000 clones, approximately 79% of them seen once, and the ten largest clones take roughly 16%. This sample is drawn from a study of cytomegalovirus exposure and HLA in healthy donors. Study observations and caveats: Sequencing artifact likely explains a cluster of highly shared sequence variants. The study found most TCR sequences rare, yet found some public TCRs in many donors. Cytomegalovirus-associated status was assigned to 150 or so TCR beta chains.

The origin of this receptor is a man between 50 and 59 years old in good health and CMV-seropositive. The sample taken for sequencing was PBMCs.

The chain's CDR3 is CASRTGTSNQPQHF. DNA of the CDR3: TGTGCCAGCAGAACAGGGACGAGCAATCAGCCCCAGCATTTT. The chain carries TRBV28 and TRBJ1-5, with a tentative D call TRBD1 (6 bases). Germline CDR1 reads MDHEN; CDR2 reads SYDVKM. The germline V and J ends were trimmed by 6 bases and 1 base, with 10 bases remaining between them. There are 14 residues in the CDR3.